This entry lists 20 T cell receptor beta chains sequenced from one sample in a study of blood T cells in healthy people across ages. The authors ran a second PCR of roughly 6 to 11 cycles using a sample-barcoded 5' primer and a J-beta primer mix. Using its own MiXCR run on the 5' RACE reads, TCRdb lists one record per CDR3 protein. The profile shows about 1 million distinct CDR3 sequences, 40% to 45% of them singletons. Specimen: blood. These receptors came from a woman between 55 and 75 years old in good health.

The table lists this clonotype with a few counts. The V call is TRBV4-2, the J call TRBJ2-7, with 12 bases matching TRBD1. Unmatched junction bases numbered 7, after V lost 4 bases and J lost 3 bases. The CDR3 has 16 residues. The germline CDR1 and CDR2 sequences are LGHNA and YNFKEQ. The CDR3 DNA reads as TGTGCCAGCAGCCCATCGGGACAGGGGGCTAACTACGAGCAGTACTTC. Translation gives CASSPSGQGANYEQYF.

The chain links TRBV29-1 to TRBJ2-5; D may be TRBD1 (6 bases). TRBJ2-4 explains the end of the DNA better; the J call may be wrong. The CDR3 is 14 amino acids. Per the germline V gene, CDR1 is SQVTM and CDR2 is ANQGSEA. The CDR3 loop is CSVGEGGAKNIQYF. The DNA of the CDR3 is TGCAGCGTTGGGGAAGGGGGAGCCAAAAACATTCAGTACTTC.

This sequence joins TRBV11-1 and TRBJ2-1; 9 bases are shared with TRBD2. After removal of 2 bases from V and 9 bases from J, the junction contained 14 bases not matched to a gene. The CDR3 runs 17 residues. Germline values: CDR1 SGHAT, CDR2 FQDESV (reference sequence). CDR3 loop: CASSLYVGGRASGEQFF. The CDR3 DNA reads TGTGCCAGCAGCTTATACGTGGGCGGGAGGGCATCGGGTGAGCAGTTCTTC.

The V gene is TRBV6-1, the J gene TRBJ2-6; 10 nucleotides align to TRBD2. The V gene end was trimmed by 6 bases and the J gene end by 0 bases; junction bases not matched to a gene: 14. The CDR3 is 20 residues long. CDR1 is MNHNS, CDR2 SASEGT, per germline. The CDR3 sequence is CASSPPGAGGSGSGANVLTF. In DNA form, the CDR3 reads TGTGCCAGCAGCCCCCCGGGAGCGGGAGGGTCTGGCTCTGGGGCCAACGTCCTGACTTTC.

The chain links TRBV14 to TRBJ1-2; the D gene is possibly TRBD1 (5 bases). Trimming left V 0 bases short and J 4 bases short, with 9 bases between. This CDR3 spans 14 amino acids. Germline-derived CDR1 and CDR2 are SGHDN and FVKESK. The CDR3 spells CASSQDGGIYGYTF. In nucleotides, the CDR3 is TGTGCCAGCAGCCAAGATGGGGGGATCTATGGCTACACCTTC.

This chain connects TRBV7-6 to TRBJ2-3; 10 bases map to TRBD2. V was pared by 3 bases and J by 5 bases, with 8 bases of the junction left unmatched. This CDR3 has 16 residues. Germline V CDR1 and CDR2: SGHVS, FNYEAQ. CDR3 nucleotides: TGTGCCAGCAGCTTTATGGCTAGCGGGAGTAGAGATACGCAGTATTTT. Its protein is CASSFMASGSRDTQYF.

The chain has TRBV12-3 or TRBV12-4 and TRBJ2-2; maybe TRBD2 (6 bases). This CDR3 region has 13 residues. Trimming took off 4 bases at V and 7 bases at J, with 10 bases between the two ends. The chain's CDR3 is CASSWRGNGELFF. In DNA, the CDR3 is TGTGCCAGCAGTTGGAGGGGAAACGGGGAGCTGTTTTTT.

This clonotype was found once. A clone one base away is much larger, so this may be a read error. The V gene is TRBV20-1, the J gene TRBJ2-5; D gene unclear. The CDR3 is 13 amino acids. Looked up from germline, CDR1 is DFQATT and CDR2 is SNEGSKA (reference sequence). The V end was cut by 3 bases, the J end by 3 bases, with 11 bases between. CDR3 bases: TGCAGTGCTAGTGCCGAGCGCAAAGAGACCCAGTACTTC. Amino acid sequence: CSASAERKETQYF.

The chain couples TRBV29-1 to TRBJ2-7; 15 bases map to TRBD2. V dropped 1 base and J dropped 4; count of bases not matched to a gene: 5. This CDR3 is built from 16 residues. Per germline, CDR1 SQVTM and CDR2 ANQGSEA. The CDR3 DNA follows: TGCAGCGTTGAAGGGACTAGCGGGAGGGCCATTTACGAGCAGTACTTC. Amino acid sequence: CSVEGTSGRAIYEQYF.

The chain couples TRBV20-1 to TRBJ2-1; TRBD1 or TRBD2 may be the D gene (6 bases each). The J call may not be correct, given that the DNA end is closer to TRBJ2-7. The CDR3 runs to 15 residues. The germline V gene encodes CDR1 DFQATT and CDR2 SNEGSKA (reference sequence). This CDR3 is CSARDPGGSYNEQYF. DNA for the CDR3: TGCAGTGCTAGAGATCCCGGGGGCTCCTACAATGAGCAGTACTTC.

This clonotype was seen many times. The gene calls are TRBV5-1 and TRBJ2-1; TRBD2 aligns across 9 bases. CDR1 SGHRS and CDR2 YFSETQ come from the germline V gene. The CDR3 totals 17 residues. The trim removed 0 bases at V and 7 bases at J, leaving 11 bases unmatched. CDR3 protein: CASSLDLLAGKANEQFF. The DNA of the CDR3 is TGCGCCAGCAGCTTGGACCTCCTAGCGGGGAAGGCGAATGAGCAGTTCTTC. Combining the CDR3 with reference TRBV5-1 and TRBJ2-1 gives the whole variable domain KAGVTQTPRYLIKTRGQQVTLSCSPISGHRSVSWYQQTPGQGLQFLFEYFSETQRNKGNFPGRFSGRQFSNSRSEMNVSTLELGDSALYLCASSLDLLAGKANEQFFGPGTRLTVL.

The rearrangement joins TRBV15 to TRBJ2-4; D assignment may be TRBD1 or TRBD2 (5 bases each). There are 15 residues in the CDR3. Germline V gene lookup returns CDR1 LNHNV and CDR2 YYDKDF (reference sequence). Between the trimmed V and J ends, which lost 0 bases and 13 bases, there was a span of 19 bases. For the CDR3, the DNA is TGTGCCACCAGCAGAGATATGGCCTCTGGGGGAGAGCAGTACTTC. This codes for CATSRDMASGGEQYF.

V is TRBV5-5 and J is TRBJ2-3, with D uncertain. The CDR3 has 15 residues. Germline lookup yields CDR1 SGHKS and CDR2 YYEKEE (reference sequence). V gave up 0 bases and J gave up 0 bases, with 8 bases separating them. The CDR3 loop reads CASSLVAVSTDTQYF. The DNA for the CDR3 is TGTGCCAGCAGCTTGGTGGCAGTGAGCACAGATACGCAGTATTTT.

V gene TRBV3-1 combines with J gene TRBJ2-7; maybe TRBD2 (6 bases). The V gene lost 5 bases and the J gene lost 0 bases, with 11 bases spanning the gap. The CDR3 spans 14 residues. Germline values: CDR1 LGHDT, CDR2 YNNKEL (reference sequence). The CDR3 coding sequence is TGTGCCAGCAGCGGGACTTGGAGCTCCTACGAGCAGTACTTC. Protein sequence: CASSGTWSSYEQYF.

The rearrangement uses TRBV20-1 and TRBJ2-1, with 8 bases that match TRBD2. The CDR3 consists of 12 residues. The germline V gene encodes CDR1 DFQATT and CDR2 SNEGSKA (reference sequence). The V gene end was trimmed by 7 bases and the J gene end by 7 bases; junction bases not matched to a gene: 6. CDR3 sequence reads: CSGLAWGNEQFF. The CDR3 DNA sequence: TGCAGTGGACTAGCGTGGGGTAATGAGCAGTTCTTC.

This clonotype was counted between two and nine times. This rearrangement joins TRBV15 to TRBJ1-2; no definite D call. Deletions cut 0 bases from V and 2 bases from J, with 10 bases between. CDR3 size: 15 residues. From germline, CDR1 is LNHNV and CDR2 YYDKDF (reference sequence). The CDR3 here is CATSRDRSGNYGYTF. CDR3 DNA: TGTGCCACCAGCAGAGATAGGTCGGGAAACTATGGCTACACCTTC.

This clonotype appeared a few times. This chain links TRBV29-1 with TRBJ2-5; D gene uncertain. The CDR3 is 11 amino acids. Germline CDR1 and CDR2: SQVTM and ANQGSEA. The V end lost 4 bases, the J end lost 4 bases, and 7 bases lay between the germline ends. CDR3 sequence (DNA): TGCAGCGTTGGTCCGGGAGAGACCCAGTACTTC. Translating gives CSVGPGETQYF.

The V and J genes are TRBV6-1 and TRBJ2-5; 7 nucleotides agree with TRBD2. The germline gives CDR1 MNHNS, CDR2 SASEGT. This CDR3 contains 16 residues. V trimming: 6 bases; J trimming: 1 base; junction bases outside the gene matches: 11. CDR3 in amino acids: CASRRGLAEPQETQYF. As DNA, the CDR3 is TGTGCCAGCAGGAGGGGTCTAGCGGAGCCCCAAGAGACCCAGTACTTC.

The chain is built from TRBV18 and TRBJ2-1; 9 nucleotides align to TRBD2. The CDR3 totals 16 residues. Germline-derived CDR1 and CDR2 are KGHSH and LQKENI. The J segment lost 0 bases and the V segment lost 2 bases, leaving 2 bases of the junction unmatched. CDR3 sequence reads: CASSPVAGVSYNEQFF. DNA for the CDR3: TGTGCCAGCTCACCAGTAGCGGGAGTCTCCTACAATGAGCAGTTCTTC.

The chain uses TRBV27 and TRBJ1-2; 9 positions match TRBD1. CDR1 and CDR2 from the germline V gene are MNHEY and SMNVEV (reference sequence). The V and J ends lost 2 bases and 8 bases, in that order; junction bases with no gene match: 3. The CDR3 contains 13 residues. The CDR3 is CASSLTGGDGYTF. CDR3 DNA: TGTGCCAGCAGTTTAACAGGGGGCGACGGCTACACCTTC.